The entry that follows covers one T cell receptor beta chain sequence. What it binds is not known. This CDR3 spans 15 amino acids. Trimming took 1 base from V and 2 from J; bases not matched to a gene: 5. The germline gives CDR1 LNHNV, CDR2 YYDKDF (reference sequence). The sample belongs to a study of cytomegalovirus exposure and HLA in healthy donors. Study context: HLA-typed donors were the source of approximately 88 million unique TCRs, which an early data release held.

Study-wide results and limits: The authors excluded some V segments, including TRBV6-2 and TRBV6-3, as indistinguishable. Researchers counted around 150 TCR beta chains as cytomegalovirus-associated. Later work found most CMV-associated TCR beta chains apparently HLA-restricted.

PCR used 60 Vbeta primers and 13 Jbeta primers. Only in-frame clones appear in the TCRdb table, and some are missing; sequencing was by immunoSEQ multiplex PCR. The table includes some 150,000 clones, 82% detected once. The source is a man over 45 in good health and CMV-seropositive. This chain uses TRBV15 with TRBJ2-7, with 7 bases fitting TRBD1. Source material: PBMCs. The CDR3 here is CATSRALGQAYEQYF. In DNA form, the CDR3 reads TGTGCCACCAGCAGAGCTCTCGGACAGGCCTACGAGCAGTACTTC. The variable domain in full, completed from reference TRBV15 and TRBJ2-7, reads DAMVIQNPRYQVTQFGKPVTLSCSQTLNHNVMYWYQQKSSQAPKLLFHYYDKDFNNEADTPDNFQSRRPNTSFCFLDIRSPGLGDTAMYLCATSRALGQAYEQYFGPGTRLTVT.